These T cell receptor beta chains were read from a single sample in a study of T cells in Graves' hyperthyroidism and ophthalmopathy. TCRdb itself ran the multiplex PCR reads through MiXCR, one entry per CDR3 protein. The data show under 250,000 distinct CDR3 sequences, approximately 24% seen once. Sequencing was done on a sample of blood. These receptor sequences come from a woman in her forties with Graves' ophthalmopathy. Each CDR3 is given with its conserved first and last residue. D genes are given only for firm matches. The size field is filled for only some rows; it gives once, few, many or a size class.

size	V	J	D	CDR3	DNA
many	TRBV2	TRBJ2-7	.	CASSEMGTLYEQYF	TGTGCCAGCAGTGAAATGGGAACCCTCTACGAGCAGTACTTC
.	TRBV12-3/TRBV12-4	TRBJ1-1	TRBD1	CASSYQTGSVYTEAFF	TGTGCCAGCAGTTACCAGACAGGGAGTGTTTACACTGAAGCTTTCTTT
many	TRBV29-1	TRBJ2-5	TRBD2	CSVGPSTGTSGSLEETQYF	TGCAGCGTTGGGCCCTCGACCGGGACTAGCGGGAGTCTAGAGGAGACCCAGTACTTC
.	TRBV12-3/TRBV12-4	TRBJ1-5	.	CASSLAGPRRPQHF	TGTGCCAGCAGTTTAGCAGGACCACGGCGGCCCCAGCATTTT
many	TRBV12-3/TRBV12-4	TRBJ1-2	.	CASSLSFGNYGYTF	TGTGCCAGCAGTTTAAGCTTCGGTAACTATGGCTACACCTTC
many	TRBV28	TRBJ1-2	.	CASSLSGGRAYGYTF	TGTGCCAGCAGTTTATCTGGGGGCCGGGCCTATGGCTACACCTTC
.	TRBV11-1	TRBJ2-5	.	CASSPPRGKETQYF	TGTGCCAGCAGCCCACCCCGGGGAAAAGAGACCCAGTACTTC
once	TRBV24-1	TRBJ2-5	.	CATSDLDGMQETQYF	TGTGCCACCAGTGATCTGGACGGGATGCAAGAGACCCAGTACTTC
many	TRBV12-3/TRBV12-4	TRBJ1-5	TRBD1	CASSPRTGLSNQPQHF	TGTGCCAGCAGTCCGCGGACAGGGCTCAGCAATCAGCCCCAGCATTTT
many	TRBV19	TRBJ2-2	.	CASSIGTTRELFF	TGTGCCAGTAGTATAGGCACTACGAGGGAGCTGTTTTTT
many	TRBV15	TRBJ1-2	.	CATSRDLVGSTSGYTF	TGTGCCACCAGCAGAGATTTGGTGGGGTCTACCTCCGGCTACACCTTC
.	TRBV28	TRBJ1-3	TRBD1	CASSSQGTSSGNTIYF	TGTGCCAGCAGTTCACAGGGGACGAGTTCTGGAAACACCATATATTTT
.	TRBV11-2	TRBJ2-2	TRBD1	CASSIHGTGELSF	TGTGCCAGCAGCATACACGGGACAGGGGAGCTGTCTTTT
many	TRBV6-1	TRBJ2-2	TRBD2	CASSRGLAVGTGELFF	TGTGCCAGCAGTAGGGGACTAGCCGTGGGCACCGGGGAGCTGTTTTTT
many	TRBV2	TRBJ2-7	TRBD2	CASSDDGGRYEQYF	TGTGCCAGCAGCGACGATGGCGGGAGATACGAGCAGTACTTC
many	TRBV15	TRBJ2-5	TRBD2	CATSSGTSGETQYF	TGTGCCACCAGCAGCGGGACTAGCGGAGAGACCCAGTACTTC
.	TRBV30	TRBJ1-2	.	CAWSGPKPGRGYTF	TGTGCCTGGAGCGGCCCAAAGCCCGGACGGGGCTACACCTTC
.	TRBV7-3	TRBJ2-2	.	CASSLTPVNTGELFF	TGTGCCAGCAGCTTAACCCCGGTTAACACCGGGGAGCTGTTTTTT
.	TRBV20-1	TRBJ1-5	.	CSARAYREAQPQHF	TGCAGTGCTAGAGCCTACAGGGAGGCTCAGCCCCAGCATTTT
many	TRBV3-1	TRBJ1-1	.	CASSRYGGGKDTEAFF	TGTGCCAGCAGCCGTTACGGGGGAGGTAAGGACACTGAAGCTTTCTTT
.	TRBV6-4	TRBJ1-1	.	CASSVSREHTEAFF	TGTGCCAGCAGTGTATCCAGGGAGCACACTGAAGCTTTCTTT
.	TRBV10-3	TRBJ2-7	.	CAIGGRNSSYEQYF	TGTGCCATCGGCGGGCGGAATAGCTCCTACGAGCAGTACTTC
few	TRBV6-2/TRBV6-3	TRBJ2-7	.	CASSDSGTLPAQYF	TGTGCCAGCAGCGACTCCGGGACACTCCCCGCGCAGTACTTC
many	TRBV7-1	TRBJ1-1	.	CASSSLTTGPSHNLNTEAFF	TGTGCCAGCAGCTCCCTAACGACAGGCCCCAGCCATAATTTAAACACTGAAGCTTTCTTT
.	TRBV20-1	TRBJ2-7	.	CSAKGDREYEQYF	TGCAGTGCCAAGGGTGATAGGGAGTACGAGCAGTACTTC
many	TRBV9	TRBJ1-2	.	CASRMEGDYYGYTF	TGTGCCAGCAGGATGGAAGGGGACTACTATGGCTACACCTTC
few	TRBV12-3/TRBV12-4	TRBJ1-1	TRBD1	CASSLQGAYTEAFF	TGTGCCAGCAGTTTACAGGGGGCCTACACTGAAGCTTTCTTT
many	TRBV28	TRBJ2-7	TRBD2	CASTASGRKSYEQYF	TGTGCCAGCACCGCCAGCGGGAGGAAGTCCTACGAGCAGTACTTC
many	TRBV3-1	TRBJ2-5	TRBD2	CASSPTSLAGESGYF	TGTGCCAGCAGCCCGACCAGCCTAGCGGGTGAATCCGGGTACTTC
.	TRBV12-3/TRBV12-4	TRBJ1-5	.	CASSPKRGQPQHF	TGTGCCAGCAGCCCTAAACGGGGTCAGCCCCAGCATTTT
.	TRBV11-1	TRBJ2-2	.	CASSLGGGAAGTGELFF	TGTGCCAGCAGCTTAGGCGGAGGAGCGGCGGGGACCGGGGAGCTGTTTTTT
few	TRBV12-3/TRBV12-4	TRBJ1-2	.	CASSLWADDGYTF	TGTGCCAGCAGTTTATGGGCAGACGATGGCTACACCTTC
few	TRBV10-3	TRBJ2-3	TRBD2	CAISGGLDLTDTQYF	TGTGCCATCAGTGGCGGACTAGACCTCACAGATACGCAGTATTTT
.	TRBV12-3/TRBV12-4	TRBJ2-2	.	CASSGTTGELFF	TGTGCCAGCAGTGGGACAACCGGGGAGCTGTTTTTT
.	TRBV11-2	TRBJ1-1	TRBD1	CASSSNAGGTEAFF	TGTGCCAGCAGCTCAAATGCAGGGGGCACTGAAGCTTTCTTT
.	TRBV6-1	TRBJ1-3	.	CASRPGYGNTIYF	TGTGCCAGCAGGCCAGGGTACGGAAACACCATATATTTT
many	TRBV5-1	TRBJ2-2	.	CASSLVDENTGELFF	TGCGCCAGCAGCTTGGTGGACGAGAACACCGGGGAGCTGTTTTTT
many	TRBV20-1	TRBJ1-1	TRBD1	CSARDHGRGIMNTEAFF	TGCAGTGCTAGAGATCATGGCAGGGGGATCATGAACACTGAAGCTTTCTTT
many	TRBV30	TRBJ2-7	TRBD2	CALQIAGGPYEQYF	TGTGCCTTGCAAATAGCGGGAGGGCCCTACGAGCAGTACTTC
many	TRBV2	TRBJ1-2	.	CASSDPGALDYGYTF	TGTGCCAGCAGTGATCCCGGGGCACTAGACTATGGCTACACCTTC
many	TRBV20-1	TRBJ2-7	.	CSASGSEQYF	TGCAGTGCCTCCGGGTCCGAGCAGTACTTC
.	TRBV20-1	TRBJ1-1	.	CSASSGQRNTEAFF	TGCAGTGCTAGTAGTGGACAGCGGAACACTGAAGCTTTCTTT
few	TRBV6-2/TRBV6-3	TRBJ2-2	.	CASWPRTVTNTGELFF	TGTGCCAGCTGGCCAAGGACAGTGACGAACACCGGGGAGCTGTTTTTT
many	TRBV7-9	TRBJ1-1	TRBD1	CASSLAGQLSAFF	TGTGCCAGCAGCTTAGCGGGACAGCTATCAGCTTTCTTT
many	TRBV20-1	TRBJ1-1	.	CSARERGLAEAFF	TGCAGTGCTAGAGAACGGGGGCTCGCTGAAGCTTTCTTT
.	TRBV12-3/TRBV12-4	TRBJ2-5	.	CASSLLGARETQYF	TGTGCCAGCAGTTTGTTGGGGGCCCGAGAGACCCAGTACTTC
many	TRBV28	TRBJ1-2	TRBD1	CASSGRTGGGYTF	TGTGCCAGCAGTGGACGGACAGGAGGAGGCTACACCTTC
many	TRBV20-1	TRBJ1-1	.	CSASAINLGTEAFF	TGCAGTGCTAGCGCCATCAACCTCGGCACTGAAGCTTTCTTT
many	TRBV20-1	TRBJ2-7	TRBD2	CSALGGVGLAGAFYEQYF	TGCAGTGCTCTGGGGGGCGTGGGACTAGCGGGAGCGTTTTACGAGCAGTACTTC
.	TRBV7-8	TRBJ1-1	TRBD1	CASNYGTANTEAFF	TGTGCCAGCAACTACGGGACAGCGAACACTGAAGCTTTCTTT
.	TRBV28	TRBJ1-2	.	CASSFSTWGAGGYNF	TGTGCCAGCAGTTTCAGTACTTGGGGGGCCGGTGGCTACAACTTC
many	TRBV7-8	TRBJ2-5	.	CASSLRVGQETQYF	TGTGCCAGCAGCTTACGGGTGGGCCAAGAGACCCAGTACTTC
many	TRBV4-2	TRBJ2-2	.	CASSQGNSRTGELFF	TGTGCCAGCAGCCAAGGGAACTCTCGGACCGGGGAGCTGTTTTTT
many	TRBV5-1	TRBJ2-7	.	CASSLEGYEQYF	TGCGCCAGCAGCTTGGAGGGGTACGAGCAGTACTTC
.	TRBV20-1	TRBJ2-7	TRBD1	CSALSGTGVNEQYF	TGCAGTGCTCTCTCCGGGACAGGGGTCAACGAGCAGTACTTC
many	TRBV28	TRBJ2-7	.	CASSFRRPGLQRREQYF	TGTGCCAGCAGTTTCCGGCGTCCGGGACTTCAGCGTCGGGAGCAGTACTTC
many	TRBV29-1	TRBJ2-7	.	CSAKGRAGALLCEQYF	TGCAGCGCCAAAGGGCGGGCAGGGGCCCTCTTATGCGAGCAGTACTTC
.	TRBV7-2	TRBJ2-5	.	CASSFSRGQETQYF	TGTGCCAGCAGCTTTTCGAGGGGGCAAGAGACCCAGTACTTC